This TCR beta chain derives from a study of T cells after somatic rescue of genetic block. CDR1 is GTSNPN and CDR2 is SVGIG in the germline V gene (reference sequence). This CDR3 has 13 residues. V lost 3 bases and J lost 4, with 13 bases in between. Data came from immunoSEQ multiplex PCR; TCRdb stores just in-frame clones and leaves some out. The profile shows tens of thousands of clones, approximately 90% of them singletons. The rearrangement uses TRBV30 and TRBJ2-7, with TRBD1 as a possible D gene (5 bases). Specimen: peripheral blood mononuclear cells (PBMCs). This TCR came from a woman aged 18-29 years. This chain's CDR3 is CAWSSRANYEQYF. CDR3 in DNA: TGTGCCTGGAGCTCCAGGGCGAATTACGAGCAGTACTTC.